Shown below are 12 T cell receptor beta chains from a single sample sequenced in a study of cytomegalovirus exposure and HLA in healthy donors. Vbeta (60) and Jbeta (13) primers were used in the PCR. Clones were read by immunoSEQ multiplex PCR, and TCRdb kept only the in-frame ones, dropping some. The repertoire consists of about 130,000 clones, with around 69% occurring once and the leading ten covering about 2.6%. Input material: PBMCs. These receptors all come from a human donor in good health.

This rearrangement joins TRBV7-9 to TRBJ1-1; a weak D match, TRBD1 (5 bases). Trimming cost V 5 bases and J 0 bases, with 19 bases left between them. The germline CDR1 and CDR2 sequences are SEHNR and FQNEAQ (reference sequence). CDR3 length: 17 residues. The CDR3 coding sequence is TGTGCCAGCAGCCCGTTCCGACAGCGTGGGTTGAACACTGAAGCTTTCTTT. This codes for CASSPFRQRGLNTEAFF. Full variable domain (outside the CDR3, taken from reference TRBV7-9 and TRBJ1-1): DTGVSQNPRHKITKRGQNVTFRCDPISEHNRLYWYRQTLGQGPEFLTYFQNEAQLEKSRLLSDRFSAERPKGSFSTLEIQRTEQGDSAMYLCASSPFRQRGLNTEAFFGQGTRLTVV.

The chain has TRBV4-1 and TRBJ2-7; D not certain. This CDR3 spans 15 amino acids. Trimming took off 1 base at V and 0 bases at J, with 10 bases between the two ends. In germline, CDR1 is MGHRA, CDR2 YSYEKL. CDR3 coding DNA: TGCGCCAGCAGCCAAGGGGCAGCCCACTCCTACGAGCAGTACTTC. Amino acids: CASSQGAAHSYEQYF.

A few counts support this clone. The chain has TRBV9 and TRBJ1-3; TRBD1 matches 9 bases. CDR1 is SGDLS, CDR2 YYNGEE, per germline. After removal of 4 bases from V and 3 bases from J, the junction contained 17 bases not matched to a gene. CDR3 size: 19 residues. This chain's CDR3 is CASSPGSGQGLSRGNTIYF. CDR3 coding DNA: TGTGCCAGCAGCCCAGGATCGGGACAGGGCCTTTCACGTGGAAACACCATATATTTT.

This chain links TRBV28 with TRBJ1-2, with 8 bases matching TRBD1. Losses at the gene ends were 5 bases for V and 1 base for J; bases not matched to a gene: 3. The CDR3 spans 14 residues. Germline-derived CDR1 and CDR2 are MDHEN and SYDVKM. Here the CDR3 DNA reads TGTGCCAGCAGTACAGGGGGGTTTAACTATGGCTACACCTTC. This encodes CASSTGGFNYGYTF.

This clone has just a few counts. V and J are TRBV18 and TRBJ2-4; 7 positions agree with TRBD2. V gave up 1 base and J gave up 0 bases; unmatched junction bases: 0. Germline V gene data show CDR1 as KGHSH and CDR2 as LQKENI. This CDR3 has 15 amino acids. The CDR3 is CASSPLAGAKNIQYF. CDR3 nucleotides: TGTGCCAGCTCACCACTAGCGGGAGCCAAAAACATTCAGTACTTC.

The genes are TRBV28 and TRBJ2-7, with D tentatively TRBD1 (5 bases). Per the germline V gene, CDR1 is MDHEN and CDR2 is SYDVKM. The CDR3 is made up of 16 amino acids. Trimming left V 2 bases short and J 5 bases short, with 19 bases between. CDR3 protein: CASSLGLLGLLHEQYF. CDR3 DNA: TGTGCCAGCAGTTTAGGTCTGTTGGGGCTTCTCCACGAGCAGTACTTC.

The rearrangement uses TRBV14 and TRBJ1-6; D not resolved. The length of the CDR3 is 15 residues. Trimming shortened V by 3 bases and J by 10 bases, and 16 bases separated the two germline ends. From germline, CDR1 is SGHDN and CDR2 FVKESK. DNA for the CDR3: TGTGCCAGCAGCCAGGGTGGGAGGACTTGGTCACCCCTCCACTTT. Encoded protein: CASSQGGRTWSPLHF.

The V gene is TRBV28, the J gene TRBJ1-1; TRBD1 matches 7 bases. CDR1 and CDR2 (germline): MDHEN, SYDVKM. There are 16 residues in the CDR3. With 7 bases clipped from V and 0 bases from J, the junction kept 11 bases outside the gene matches. The CDR3 nucleotides read TGTGCCAGCACCCGTCCGGGACAGAGCATGAACACTGAAGCTTTCTTT. Amino acid sequence: CASTRPGQSMNTEAFF. The full variable domain, with the rest looked up from reference TRBV28 and TRBJ1-1, is DVKVTQSSRYLVKRTGEKVFLECVQDMDHENMFWYRQDPGLGLRLIYFSYDVKMKEKGDIPEGYSVSREKKERFSLILESASTNQTSMYLCASTRPGQSMNTEAFFGQGTRLTVV.

The chain combines TRBV13 with TRBJ2-1; no clear D gene. With 4 bases removed from V and 0 bases from J, the gap between germline ends came to 10 bases. The CDR3 contains 15 residues. Germline V gene sequence: CDR1 PRHDT, CDR2 FYEKMQ (reference sequence). This CDR3 is CASSWRSVSYNEQFF. The CDR3 DNA sequence: TGTGCCAGCAGCTGGCGGTCGGTCTCCTACAATGAGCAGTTCTTC.

This clone was seen only a few times. V and J are TRBV10-3 and TRBJ2-6; no clear D gene. The CDR3 is 14 residues long. Germline V lookup: CDR1 ENHRY, CDR2 SYGVKD. Trimming pared 8 bases from V and 0 bases from J, leaving 8 bases between. As DNA, the CDR3 is TGTGCCATCCCACTCTACTCTGGGGCCAACGTCCTGACTTTC. Protein product: CAIPLYSGANVLTF.

The J gene is TRBJ2-7, the V gene TRBV5-1, with D perhaps TRBD1 (6 bases). V was shortened by 4 bases and J by 0 bases, with 14 bases between the two germline ends. The CDR3 is 15 residues long. Germline V gene sequence: CDR1 SGHRS, CDR2 YFSETQ. CDR3 DNA sequence: TGCGCCAGCAGCCCGGACAGTAAAAGCTCCTACGAGCAGTACTTC. It specifies CASSPDSKSSYEQYF.

The gene calls are TRBV25-1 and TRBJ2-3; 8 positions agree with TRBD1. V lost 3 bases and J lost 0; bases outside the gene matches: 8. Per germline, CDR1 MGHDK and CDR2 SYGVNS. The CDR3 covers 17 residues. CDR3 sequence: CASSDQGAALSTDTQYF. The CDR3 DNA sequence: TGTGCCAGCAGTGATCAGGGGGCCGCGTTAAGCACAGATACGCAGTATTTT.